A selection of T cell receptor beta chains follows, all from one sample in a study of shared clonotypes between healthy human individuals. Assay used: immunoSEQ multiplex PCR; TCRdb lists only in-frame clones, some missing. The table has about 2.1 million clones, just over 90% seen once. The sequencing input was naive CD8+ T cells from PBMCs. These receptor sequences come from a young man in good health. Some clones in this sample may be carry-over from other donors' samples. The CDR3 runs from the conserved cysteine through the conserved F or W. The order of the fields is J gene, D gene, V gene, clone size, CDR3 DNA, CDR3 protein. D genes are given only for firm matches. Clone size, where shown, is once, few, many, or a class for clones that have expanded.

TRBJ2-2 | NA | TRBV25-1 | NA | TGTGCCAGCAGTGAAGGCGGGGGCCCAAACACCGGGGAGCTGTTTTTT | CASSEGGGPNTGELFF
TRBJ2-7 | NA | TRBV27 | NA | TGTGCCAGCAGTTTATACGGTCCCTACGAGCAGTACTTC | CASSLYGPYEQYF
TRBJ2-7 | TRBD2 | TRBV29-1 | NA | TGCAGCGCCCTGACTAGCGGGCTCTACGAGCAGTACTTC | CSALTSGLYEQYF
TRBJ2-2 | NA | TRBV7-6 | NA | TGTGCCAGCAGCTCCTCGGGGGTCCTGAACACCGGGGAGCTGTTTTTT | CASSSSGVLNTGELFF
TRBJ2-7 | TRBD2 | TRBV11-2 | NA | TGTGCCAGCAGCTTATATGAGGTAGCGGGTTTAACCTACGAGCAGTACTTC | CASSLYEVAGLTYEQYF
TRBJ1-1 | NA | TRBV4-2 | NA | TGTGCCAGCAGCCAACAAACCCGAGACCCCTACACTGAAGCTTTCTTT | CASSQQTRDPYTEAFF
TRBJ2-3 | NA | TRBV7-8 | NA | TGTGCCAGCAGCCGGGTGGGGGATACGCAGTATTTT | CASSRVGDTQYF
TRBJ1-2 | NA | TRBV28 | NA | TGTGCCAGCAGTTTTCGGGGGAACTATGGCTACACCTTC | CASSFRGNYGYTF
TRBJ2-1 | TRBD2 | TRBV27 | NA | TGTGCCAGCAGTTTGAACCTAGGGACTAGCGGGAGCAATGAGCAGTTCTTC | CASSLNLGTSGSNEQFF
TRBJ2-2 | NA | TRBV7-9 | NA | TGTGCCAGCAGCTTAGGTGACACACCCCGCACCGGGGAGCTGTTTTTT | CASSLGDTPRTGELFF
TRBJ1-1 | NA | TRBV29-1 | few | TGCAGCGTTGAAGTCGGGAGCGCTGAAGCTTTCTTT | CSVEVGSAEAFF
TRBJ2-7 | TRBD1 | TRBV27 | NA | TGTGCCAGCAGTTCGAGACAGGGTGTAAAGTACGAGCAGTACTTC | CASSSRQGVKYEQYF
TRBJ2-7 | NA | TRBV10-3 | NA | TGTGCCATCAGTGCGAGTTGGGGGGACGAGCAGTACTTC | CAISASWGDEQYF
TRBJ1-3 | NA | TRBV28 | NA | TGTGCCAGCAGTTTGGTCTCAAGCTCTGGAAACACCATATATTTT | CASSLVSSSGNTIYF
TRBJ2-7 | NA | TRBV28 | NA | TGTGCCAGCAGTTTGGACGGTTCCTACGAGCAGTACTTC | CASSLDGSYEQYF
TRBJ2-7 | TRBD2 | TRBV4-1 | NA | TGCGCCAGCAGCGCCACTAGCGGGAGGGTTCGAAACGAGCAGTACTTC | CASSATSGRVRNEQYF
TRBJ1-2 | TRBD1 | TRBV5-4 | NA | TGTGCCAGCAGCCCGGACAGGGGCGTAGTGATTTCCTATGGCTACACCTTC | CASSPDRGVVISYGYTF
TRBJ2-7 | TRBD1 | TRBV29-1 | NA | TGCAGCGTTGAACACCTCTCGACAGGGGGAGGCTACGAGCAGTACTTC | CSVEHLSTGGGYEQYF
TRBJ1-2 | NA | TRBV12-1 | NA | TGTGCCAGCAGCTGCCGACAGGTACCTAACTATGGCTACACCTTC | CASSCRQVPNYGYTF
TRBJ2-7 | NA | TRBV6-5 | NA | TGTGCCAGCAGTTACTCGTCACCCCCCTACGAGCAGTACTTC | CASSYSSPPYEQYF
TRBJ1-1 | TRBD1 | TRBV27 | NA | TGTGCCAGCAGTTTGGGCCACAGGGGAGGTTACACTGAAGCTTTCTTT | CASSLGHRGGYTEAFF
TRBJ1-4 | NA | TRBV5-6 | NA | TGTGCCAGCAGCCAAATCCCAACTAATGAAAAACTGTTTTTT | CASSQIPTNEKLFF
TRBJ2-7 | NA | TRBV6-6 | NA | TGTGCCAGCAGTTACTCTCCTAGGGCCACCTACGAGCAGTACTTC | CASSYSPRATYEQYF
TRBJ2-5 | NA | TRBV14 | NA | TGTGCCAGCAGCCAAGATCGCCCGTACCAAGAGACCCAGTACTTC | CASSQDRPYQETQYF
TRBJ2-3 | NA | TRBV7-2 | NA | TGTGCCAGCAGCCCTACTAGAGCCAATAGTGATACGCAGTATTTT | CASSPTRANSDTQYF
TRBJ2-3 | NA | TRBV28 | NA | TGTGCCAGCAGTTCCGGCGGCGCCACGCAGTTTAATACGCAGTATTTT | CASSSGGATQFNTQYF
TRBJ2-1 | TRBD2 | TRBV7-3 | NA | TGTGCCAGCAGCTTAACTAGCGGGAGTAACAATGAGCAGTTCTTC | CASSLTSGSNNEQFF
TRBJ2-1 | TRBD2 | TRBV7-3 | NA | TGTGCCAGCAGCTCCCCAGAGACTAGCGGGGGCTCCTACAATGAGCAGTTCTTC | CASSSPETSGGSYNEQFF
TRBJ2-1 | NA | TRBV4-1 | NA | TGCGCCAGCAGCCAACTTATACTAGCAAATGAGCAGTTCTTC | CASSQLILANEQFF
TRBJ2-7 | NA | TRBV6-1 | NA | TGTGCCAGCAGTGGAGGGATCTCCTACGAGCAGTACTTC | CASSGGISYEQYF
TRBJ2-7 | NA | TRBV28 | NA | TGTGCCAGCAGTTTAGATATTATGGTCTCCTACGAGCAGTACTTC | CASSLDIMVSYEQYF
TRBJ1-3 | TRBD1 | TRBV6-6 | NA | TGTGCCAGCAGACTCCGGGACAGGAGGGGAAACACCATATATTTT | CASRLRDRRGNTIYF
TRBJ2-5 | NA | TRBV19 | NA | TGTGCCAGTAGTACGGTGTCGGGAGTCCAAGAGACCCAGTACTTC | CASSTVSGVQETQYF
TRBJ2-5 | TRBD1 | TRBV7-9 | NA | TGTGCCAGCAACCCCTGGGACAGGGCCGTGGAGACCCAGTACTTC | CASNPWDRAVETQYF
TRBJ2-7 | NA | TRBV4-1 | NA | TGCGCCAGCAGCCAAGTGACTACTACACCCTACGAGCAGTACTTC | CASSQVTTTPYEQYF
TRBJ1-2 | TRBD1 | TRBV5-5 | once | TGTGCCAGCAGCTTGGGGACAGGGGGCTATGGCTACACCTTC | CASSLGTGGYGYTF
TRBJ1-5 | NA | TRBV5-1 | NA | TGCGCCAGCAGCTTGGGGGCCCTCGGCGTCAATCAGCCCCAGCATTTT | CASSLGALGVNQPQHF
TRBJ2-2 | NA | TRBV15 | NA | TGTGCCACCAGCAGAGATTACAGAGAGGTCGCCGGGGAGCTGTTTTTT | CATSRDYREVAGELFF
TRBJ2-1 | TRBD2 | TRBV27 | NA | TGTGCCAGCAGTTTTGCGGGAGAGGGGTACAATGAGCAGTTCTTC | CASSFAGEGYNEQFF
TRBJ1-4 | NA | TRBV7-9 | NA | TGTGCCAGCAGCCCCAGCAGTCTGGGGAATGTAGAACTGTTTTTT | CASSPSSLGNVELFF
TRBJ2-7 | TRBD2 | TRBV27 | NA | TGTGCCAGCAGTTTATCCAGCGGGAGGGTCGAGCAGTACTTC | CASSLSSGRVEQYF
TRBJ2-1 | TRBD2 | TRBV27 | NA | TGTGCCAGCACCCATCTAGCGGGCTTAGGTGGCAATGAGCAGTTCTTC | CASTHLAGLGGNEQFF
TRBJ2-1 | TRBD2 | TRBV11-3 | NA | TGTGCCAGCAGCTTAGGGCGACTAGCGGGAGGGCCCGGCGATAACAATGAGCAGTTCTTC | CASSLGRLAGGPGDNNEQFF
TRBJ2-1 | TRBD2 | TRBV2 | NA | TGTGCCAGCAGTTCTCGACTAGCGGACCCGAAATCCTCCTACAATGAGCAGTTCTTC | CASSSRLADPKSSYNEQFF
TRBJ2-5 | NA | TRBV30 | NA | TGTGCCTGGAATAGGCCACCCCAAGAGACCCAGTACTTC | CAWNRPPQETQYF
TRBJ2-1 | NA | TRBV25-1 | NA | TGTGCCAGCAGTGAATATCGGGAGCAGAATGAGCAGTTCTTC | CASSEYREQNEQFF
TRBJ2-2 | TRBD1 | TRBV7-9 | once | TGTGCCAGCAGCTTAGTGGAGACAGGGTACACCGGGGAGCTGTTTTTT | CASSLVETGYTGELFF
TRBJ2-1 | TRBD2 | TRBV29-1 | NA | TGCAGCGTAAAAAGGACTAGCGGACTCTACAATGAGCAGTTCTTC | CSVKRTSGLYNEQFF
TRBJ2-7 | NA | TRBV27 | NA | TGTGCCAGCAGTTTCGGAGTGAGGGCCGAGCAGTACTTC | CASSFGVRAEQYF
TRBJ1-2 | NA | TRBV21-1 | NA | TGTGCCAGCAGCAAGGGACGGGACGTCTCCTTTTTGGACTATGGCTACACCTTC | CASSKGRDVSFLDYGYTF
TRBJ2-1 | TRBD2 | TRBV28 | NA | TGTGCCAGCAGCGACATAGCGGGCCTTGAGCAGTTCTTC | CASSDIAGLEQFF
TRBJ2-6 | TRBD1 | TRBV5-6 | NA | TGTGCCAGCAGCCCCCAGGACAGGGCGATCTCTGGGGCCAACGTCCTGACTTTC | CASSPQDRAISGANVLTF
TRBJ1-2 | TRBD1 | TRBV9 | once | TGTGCCAGCAGCCCCAACAGGGGGGGTTCGGCCTATGGCTACACCTTC | CASSPNRGGSAYGYTF